This T cell receptor beta chain was recovered during a study of blood T cell repertoires in COVID-19 (TCRdb year 2020). At the level of the whole study: Collaborator samples came from the United States, Italy and Spain and covered acute and convalescent phases of COVID-19. The repertoires were released in a freely available public database meant as a resource for research on the immune response to SARS-CoV-2. A de-identified subject ID, COVID-19 status, age in years and sex were almost always included in the sample metadata. The dataset comprised deeply sampled blood TCRbeta repertoires from subjects exposed to, actively infected with, or recovered from COVID-19. The samples were drawn from two sources: the first 160 participants of the ongoing ImmuneRACE study, and over 1,000 subjects contributed by 6 global collaborators. Where available, HLA class I and class II types were obtained from metadata supplied by the sample provider rather than from assay-based typing. The material from the prospective study consisted of cDNA or gDNA derived from T cells, B-cell-depleted T cells, or PBMCs.

CDR1 is given as MNHNS and CDR2 as SASEGT, both from the germline V gene. The CDR3 spans 16 residues, from the cysteine through the phenylalanine. The DNA shown is the 48-base CDR3, in frame from base 1. At the junction V is shortened by 2 bases and J by 6 bases; bases outside the gene matches: 10. As for this clone: The antigen it recognizes is unknown. No much larger clonotype is one base removed from it; base qualities were not supplied.

Collaborating institutions collected whole blood in K2EDTA tubes following their own protocols. For TCRbeta analysis, collaborators shipped samples in one of three forms: frozen whole blood, isolated PBMCs, or DNA extracted from either of those sample types. The immunoSEQ Assay, a bias-controlled multiplex PCR, was used to amplify TCRbeta CDR3 regions from genomic DNA. In the original analysis: The number of nucleated cells in each sample was estimated from the amplification of reference gene primers within the assay. To quantify the absolute abundance of each unique TCRbeta CDR3 rearrangement, sequence reads were collapsed and filtered. For each sample, productive Simpson clonality was calculated by taking the square root of Simpson's diversity index across productive rearrangements. Held by TCRdb, this immuneACCESS table contains in-frame sequences only and omits some clones. Under half of the omission traces to an unresolved V gene where checked; the cause of the rest is unknown. That table furnishes V, J and clone size, whereas the DNA furnished D and trimming. Here the sample has 35,000 to 45,000 clones; roughly 90% occur a single time. The ten largest clones capture under 8% of the sample.

Summary of the overall study and its limitations: How much clinical and demographic metadata was included differed by source and by participant, and the metadata was provided uncurated.

The chain couples TRBV6-1 to TRBJ1-5, with 7 bases in between that match TRBD1. This receptor was taken from a human donor in a cohort sampled during active COVID-19. Specimen: peripheral blood. DNA sequence: TGTGCCAGCAGTGAACAGGGGGTGCTGGGAAGTCAGCCCCAGCATTTT. This is translated as CASSEQGVLGSQPQHF.